These 7 T cell receptor beta chains were all obtained from the same sample, sequenced in a study of blood T cells in healthy people across ages. PCR was performed a second time for roughly 7 to 12 cycles using a sample-barcoded 5' primer and a J-beta primer mix. A single record per CDR3 protein comes from TCRdb applying MiXCR to the 5' RACE reads. This table holds approximately 880,000 distinct CDR3 sequences, roughly 50% found once. The sample taken for sequencing was blood. These TCRs come from a man aged 25 to 45 in good health.

This clonotype occurred a few times. The chain recombines TRBV20-1 with TRBJ2-6; no clear D gene. CDR3 length equals 15 residues. Trimming pared 0 bases from V and 0 bases from J, leaving 6 bases between. The germline V gene has CDR1 DFQATT and CDR2 SNEGSKA (reference sequence). The CDR3 DNA follows: TGCAGTGCTAGAGACGTATTCTCTGGGGCCAACGTCCTGACTTTC. Translating gives CSARDVFSGANVLTF.

The sample holds many counts of this clonotype. This sequence joins TRBV6-1 and TRBJ2-3, with 9 nucleotides matching TRBD1. The CDR3 is 17 residues long. The trim removed 0 bases at V and 2 bases at J, leaving 6 bases unmatched. CDR1 is MNHNS and CDR2 is SASEGT in the germline V gene. The CDR3 reads CASSEAGTGSYTDTQYF. The CDR3 region has the DNA TGTGCCAGCAGTGAAGCGGGGACAGGGAGTTACACAGATACGCAGTATTTT.

This clonotype was counted a few times. The chain combines TRBV18 with TRBJ1-4; possibly TRBD1 for D (6 bases). The CDR3 contains 14 residues. Germline V gene data show CDR1 as KGHSH and CDR2 as LQKENI. Trimming took 1 base from V and 7 from J, leaving 10 bases between them. CDR3 DNA: TGTGCCAGCTCACCACTCAGGGGACGTGAAAAACTGTTTTTT. Translation gives CASSPLRGREKLFF.

The J gene is TRBJ1-5, the V gene TRBV18; D remains unclear. Deletions cut 6 bases from V and 10 bases from J, with 19 bases between. This CDR3 is 14 amino acids long. Germline V gives CDR1 KGHSH, CDR2 LQKENI. The CDR3 protein is CASSPYGGTDPQHF. CDR3 DNA sequence: TGTGCCAGCTCCCCGTACGGTGGAACGGATCCCCAGCATTTT.

The CDR3 DNA sequence: TGTGCCAGCAGTTCCAAGCTGACGGGAGTTAATGAAAAACTGTTTTTT. Translating gives CASSSKLTGVNEKLFF. This chain connects TRBV28 to TRBJ1-4; D unresolved. The ends were cut back, 4 bases at V and 4 bases at J, with 16 bases in the middle. CDR1 is MDHEN, CDR2 SYDVKM, per germline. The CDR3 totals 16 residues.

The V call is TRBV5-1, the J call TRBJ1-1, with 9 positions matching TRBD1. There are 18 residues in the CDR3. CDR1 and CDR2 (germline): SGHRS, YFSETQ. V was clipped by 4 bases and J by 0 bases; unmatched bases: 13. CDR3 amino acids: CASSSRQGGTLLNTEAFF. The CDR3 DNA is TGCGCCAGCAGCAGTCGACAGGGGGGGACCCTCCTGAACACTGAAGCTTTCTTT.

This clonotype was counted a few times. The V gene is TRBV6-1, the J gene TRBJ2-5; TRBD1 is a possible D gene (5 bases). TRBJ2-7 matches the DNA end more closely, so the J call is doubtful. Germline values: CDR1 MNHNS, CDR2 SASEGT. There are 16 residues in the CDR3. CDR3 bases: TGTGCCAGCAGTGAAGCTAGATTTTCAGGGCCCTACGAGCAGTACTTC. The encoded protein is CASSEARFSGPYEQYF.